This entry lists 24 T cell receptor beta chains sequenced from one sample in a study of blood T cell repertoires in COVID-19. The protocol was immunoSEQ multiplex PCR, while the TCRdb copy is restricted to in-frame clones and leaves out a portion. This table has about 200,000 clones, less than 90% appearing once. Source material: peripheral blood. The receptors come from a woman aged 70 to 79 with acute or convalescent COVID-19.

V usage is TRBV6-5 and J usage is TRBJ1-2, with 7 bases identical to TRBD1. CDR3 size: 14 residues. J lost 4 bases, V lost 5 bases, and 7 bases had no gene match. Germline V CDR1 and CDR2: MNHEY, SVGAGI. CDR3: CASSTGEASYGYTF. For the CDR3, the DNA is TGTGCCAGCAGTACAGGGGAGGCGTCCTATGGCTACACCTTC.

V gene TRBV29-1 combines with J gene TRBJ1-5, with D unresolved. Germline loops: CDR1 SQVTM, CDR2 ANQGSEA. The CDR3 sequence is 12 residues long. The V end lost 7 bases, the J end lost 5 bases, and 12 bases lay between the germline ends. Here the CDR3 reads CSASTGDQPQHF. Here the CDR3 DNA reads TGCAGCGCTTCCACGGGTGATCAGCCCCAGCATTTT. Together with reference TRBV29-1 and TRBJ1-5, the CDR3 gives the full variable domain: SAVISQKPSRDICQRGTSLTIQCQVDSQVTMMFWYRQQPGQSLTLIATANQGSEATYESGFVIDKFPISRPNLTFSTLTVSNMSPEDSSIYLCSASTGDQPQHFGDGTRLSIL.

This chain connects TRBV24-1 to TRBJ2-5; TRBD1 might be the D (6 bases). Trimming shortened V by 3 bases and J by 4 bases, and 14 bases separated the two germline ends. This CDR3 spans 15 amino acids. In germline, CDR1 is KGHDR, CDR2 SFDVKD. The CDR3 region is CATSDPGIQGETQYF. In DNA, the CDR3 is TGTGCCACCAGTGATCCCGGGATACAGGGAGAGACCCAGTACTTC.

CDR3 coding DNA: TGTGCCAGCAGCTTTGGACCCCCCGGGACAGGCTCCTATGGCTACACCTTC. The encoded protein is CASSFGPPGTGSYGYTF. The chain carries TRBV7-2 and TRBJ1-2; 8 bases agree with TRBD1. V was clipped by 3 bases and J by 4 bases; unmatched bases: 13. The CDR3 has 17 amino acids. Germline lookup yields CDR1 SGHTA and CDR2 FQGNSA.

The V gene is TRBV3-1 (or the pseudogene TRBV3-2), the J gene TRBJ2-2, with 8 nucleotides matching TRBD1. With V trimmed by 8 bases and J by 0 bases, 2 bases remained unmatched. The germline gives CDR1 LGHDT, CDR2 YNNKEL (reference sequence). The CDR3 runs 14 residues. The DNA for the CDR3 is TGTGCCAGCCGACAGGGGACGAACACCGGGGAGCTGTTTTTT. Its translation is CASRQGTNTGELFF.

The chain uses TRBV18 and TRBJ2-2; the D gene is possibly TRBD2 (5 bases). Germline V gene data show CDR1 as KGHSH and CDR2 as LQKENI. Trimming removed 6 bases from V and 4 bases from J, with 18 bases in between. The CDR3 is 16 amino acids. This chain's CDR3 is CASSAESLAGTGELFF. As DNA, the CDR3 is TGTGCCAGCTCCGCTGAGAGTCTAGCTGGCACCGGGGAGCTGTTTTTT.

This clone occurred a few times. This CDR3 is also generated by other DNA sequences in the sample. The rearrangement uses TRBV5-5 and TRBJ1-5; 12 positions match TRBD1. The V and J ends lost 4 bases and 6 bases, in that order; junction bases with no gene match: 8. CDR1 and CDR2 (germline): SGHKS, YYEKEE (reference sequence). This CDR3 is built from 16 residues. The CDR3 is CASSPWGQGAGQPQHF. CDR3 DNA: TGTGCCAGCAGCCCATGGGGACAGGGGGCCGGTCAGCCCCAGCATTTT.

This chain joins TRBV27 and TRBJ2-2, with 9 bases lining up with TRBD2. This CDR3 has 18 residues. V trimming: 6 bases; J trimming: 0 bases; junction bases outside the gene matches: 11. The germline gives CDR1 MNHEY, CDR2 SMNVEV (reference sequence). CDR3 loop: CASRPRVAGAPNTGELFF. The CDR3 nucleotides are TGTGCCAGCAGACCTCGGGTAGCGGGGGCCCCGAACACCGGGGAGCTGTTTTTT.

V is TRBV7-2 and J is TRBJ2-6, with D possibly matching TRBD2 (6 bases). Trimming cost V 7 bases and J 1 base, with 8 bases left between them. The CDR3 loop spans 14 amino acids. The germline V gene encodes CDR1 SGHTA and CDR2 FQGNSA. CDR3 nucleotide sequence: TGTGCCAGCACGCGGGATTCTGGGGCCAACGTCCTGACTTTC. Amino acid sequence: CASTRDSGANVLTF. The whole variable domain, remainder taken from reference TRBV7-2 and TRBJ2-6, is GAGVSQSPSNKVTEKGKDVELRCDPISGHTALYWYRQSLGQGLEFLIYFQGNSAPDKSGLPSDRFSAERTGGSVSTLTIQRTQQEDSAVYLCASTRDSGANVLTFGAGSRLTVL.

This rearrangement joins TRBV7-6 to TRBJ1-1; D not resolved. The germline gives CDR1 SGHVS, CDR2 FNYEAQ. CDR3 length: 13 amino acids. Trimming shortened V by 3 bases and J by 3 bases, and 8 bases separated the two germline ends. As DNA, the CDR3 is TGTGCCAGCAGCTTCCAGGTTTACACTGAAGCTTTCTTT. This translates into CASSFQVYTEAFF.

The rearrangement uses TRBV24-1 and TRBJ1-1; 7 bases are shared with TRBD1. Trimming removed 5 bases from V and 1 base from J; junction bases left unmatched: 9. Per the germline V gene, CDR1 is KGHDR and CDR2 is SFDVKD. The CDR3 consists of 16 residues. The CDR3 region has the DNA TGTGCCACCAGTGCCTCTACAGGGGCTTCGAACACTGAAGCTTTCTTT. It translates to CATSASTGASNTEAFF.

The CDR3 spells CASSLGGAVGEQFF. CDR3 coding DNA: TGTGCCAGCAGCTTAGGGGGCGCGGTGGGTGAGCAGTTCTTC. The chain recombines TRBV11-3 with TRBJ2-1; possible D gene TRBD1, 5 bases. The V gene's germline CDR1 is SGHNT and CDR2 YENEEA. V was cut by 1 base and J by 9 bases, with 13 bases left in between. There are 14 residues in the CDR3. Drawing the rest from reference TRBV11-3 and TRBJ2-1, the complete variable domain is EAGVVQSPRYKIIEKKQPVAFWCNPISGHNTLYWYLQNLGQGPELLIRYENEEAVDDSQLPKDRFSAERLKGVDSTLKIQPAELGDSAVYLCASSLGGAVGEQFFGPGTRLTVL.

The chain is built from TRBV6-1 and TRBJ2-7; 9 nucleotides line up with TRBD1. J gave up 4 bases and V 2 bases, and 12 bases lay outside the gene matches. Germline V lookup: CDR1 MNHNS, CDR2 SASEGT. This CDR3 is built from 17 residues. CDR3 residues: CASSESTSGTGRYEQYF. The CDR3 DNA sequence: TGTGCCAGCAGTGAATCAACCTCCGGGACAGGGAGATACGAGCAGTACTTC.

The J gene is TRBJ2-7, the V gene TRBV7-3, with D possibly TRBD2 on 7 matching bases. Trimming took 5 bases from V and 7 from J, leaving 15 bases between them. The germline gives CDR1 SGHTA, CDR2 FQGTGA. This CDR3 spans 13 amino acids. CDR3 sequence (DNA): TGTGCCAGCAGCCCGGGGGGCTACGAAGAGCAGTACTTC. Translating gives CASSPGGYEEQYF. The full variable domain, with the rest looked up from reference TRBV7-3 and TRBJ2-7, is GAGVSQTPSNKVTEKGKYVELRCDPISGHTALYWYRQSLGQGPEFLIYFQGTGAADDSGLPNDRFFAVRPEGSVSTLKIQRTERGDSAVYLCASSPGGYEEQYFGPGTRLTVT.

The genes are TRBV5-1 and TRBJ1-4; TRBD1 matches 12 bases. Germline CDR1 reads SGHRS; CDR2 reads YFSETQ. The J segment lost 8 bases and the V segment lost 2 bases, leaving 4 bases of the junction unmatched. CDR3 size: 15 residues. The DNA of the CDR3 is TGCGCCAGCAGCTTCGGGGACAGGGGGCACGAAAAACTGTTTTTT. This sequence encodes CASSFGDRGHEKLFF.

CDR3 protein: CATSQHGGQGYEQYF. The CDR3 nucleotides are TGTGCCACCAGCCAGCATGGGGGACAGGGCTACGAGCAGTACTTC. The chain links TRBV15 to TRBJ2-7; 9 positions match TRBD1. Germline values: CDR1 LNHNV, CDR2 YYDKDF (reference sequence). V shed 5 bases and J 3 bases; nucleotides not matched to a gene: 8. The CDR3 runs to 15 residues.

The chain links TRBV28 to TRBJ1-6, with 9 bases identical to TRBD1. V lost 5 bases to trimming and J lost 8 bases; unmatched junction nucleotides: 10. The germline V gene has CDR1 MDHEN and CDR2 SYDVKM. CDR3 length: 16 amino acids. CDR3 nucleotides: TGTGCCAGCAGTGGGGGGACAGGGAGGTGGGATTCACCCCTCCACTTT. Translated: CASSGGTGRWDSPLHF.

This rearrangement joins TRBV5-8 to TRBJ1-5, with 7 bases lining up with TRBD1. This CDR3 comprises 15 residues. Trimming removed 2 bases from V and 6 bases from J; junction bases left unmatched: 8. The germline gives CDR1 SGHTS, CDR2 YDEGEE. The CDR3 loop reads CASSLLTGFGQPQHF. The CDR3 nucleotides read TGTGCCAGCAGCTTACTGACAGGGTTCGGTCAGCCCCAGCATTTT.

The J gene is TRBJ2-7, the V gene TRBV28; the match to TRBD1 covers 10 bases. Trimming cost V 6 bases and J 2 bases; bases outside gene matches: 7. The CDR3 covers 15 residues. Germline lookup yields CDR1 MDHEN and CDR2 SYDVKM. CDR3 residues: CASRAPGQGTYEQYF. The CDR3, as DNA: TGTGCCAGCAGAGCCCCGGGACAGGGGACCTACGAGCAGTACTTC.

The chain combines TRBV7-2 with TRBJ1-3; D is uncertain. This CDR3 comprises 14 residues. Germline assignment: CDR1 SGHTA and CDR2 FQGNSA. Deletions cut 3 bases from V and 0 bases from J, with 6 bases between. CDR3 DNA: TGTGCCAGCAGCTTCTCCGTCTCTGGAAACACCATATATTTT. Encoded protein: CASSFSVSGNTIYF.

The chain joins TRBV6-5 to TRBJ2-7; a weak D match, TRBD1 (6 bases). CDR3 length: 15 amino acids. CDR1 is MNHEY, CDR2 SVGAGI, per germline. The V gene lost 4 bases and the J gene lost 3 bases, with 16 bases spanning the gap. This CDR3 reads CASSSADSTFYEQYF. DNA of the CDR3: TGTGCCAGCAGTTCCGCGGACAGTACGTTCTACGAGCAGTACTTC.

V usage is TRBV24-1 and J usage is TRBJ1-1; 7 nucleotides agree with TRBD1. The germline V gene encodes CDR1 KGHDR and CDR2 SFDVKD. V was clipped by 7 bases and J by 2 bases; unmatched bases: 3. The CDR3 runs to 13 residues. The CDR3 coding sequence is TGTGCCACCAGAGGGACAGTCAACACTGAAGCTTTCTTT. This translates into CATRGTVNTEAFF.

This chain connects TRBV9 to TRBJ2-7; D might be TRBD2 (7 bases). This CDR3 is 17 amino acids long. Germline CDR1 is SGDLS and CDR2 is YYNGEE. The ends were cut back, 0 bases at V and 2 bases at J, with 18 bases in the middle. This chain's CDR3 is CASSVAEGGQGTYEQYF. CDR3 nucleotides: TGTGCCAGCAGCGTAGCGGAGGGGGGGCAGGGAACCTACGAGCAGTACTTC.

The CDR3 DNA reads as TGTGCCAGCAGCTTGCCATCCGGGACTAGCGGGGGTGAGACCCAGTACTTC. Protein product: CASSLPSGTSGGETQYF. This chain joins TRBV7-9 and TRBJ2-5, with 14 positions matching TRBD2. The CDR3 covers 17 residues. Germline CDR1 is SEHNR and CDR2 is FQNEAQ (reference sequence). Losses at the gene ends were 3 bases for V and 5 bases for J; bases not matched to a gene: 8.